This T cell receptor (beta chain) appears in the sequencing data of a study of shared clonotypes between healthy human individuals. Sequencing was performed with immunoSEQ multiplex PCR; in TCRdb, only in-frame clones are kept and a portion is missing. The sample lists around 2.1 million clones, approximately 95% occurring once. Source material: naive CD4+ T cells sorted from blood. Described subset: CD45RA+ positively selected. The sequence derives from a man aged 18 to 30 in good health.

The CDR3 DNA reads as TGTGCCTGGAGACCGGGGCCTAACTATGGCTACACCTTC. Translation: CAWRPGPNYGYTF. V and J are TRBV30 and TRBJ1-2, with a tentative D call TRBD1 (5 bases). The germline V gene has CDR1 GTSNPN and CDR2 SVGIG (reference sequence). This CDR3 has 13 residues. The germline V and J ends were trimmed by 3 bases and 0 bases, with 8 bases remaining between them.